The TCR beta chain under discussion was sequenced for a study of blood T cell repertoires in COVID-19. Study details: COVID-19 samples collected from the United States, Italy and Spain covered acute and convalescent phases. PBMCs, B-cell-depleted T cells, or T cells provided the cDNA or gDNA that made up the material.

Repertoires were generated with immunoSEQ multiplex PCR, while TCRdb's copy carries only in-frame clones and drops some. The sample consists of 100,000 or so clones, about 85% of them appearing once. The junction had 5 bases not matched to a gene; V was cut back by 10 bases and J by 0 bases. Germline V gives CDR1 MNHEY, CDR2 SMNVEV (reference sequence). The CDR3 contains 15 residues. This sequence was found in a man between 60 and 75 years old with acute or convalescent COVID-19. The gene calls are TRBV27 and TRBJ2-6; 8 bases are shared with TRBD1. Sequenced: peripheral blood. The CDR3 DNA reads TGTGCCAACGAAGACAGGGGCTCTGGGGCCAACGTCCTGACTTTC. Translation: CANEDRGSGANVLTF. Together with reference TRBV27 and TRBJ2-6, the CDR3 gives the full variable domain: EAQVTQNPRYLITVTGKKLTVTCSQNMNHEYMSWYRQDPGLGLRQIYYSMNVEVTDKGDVPEGYKVSRKEKRNFPLILESPSPNQTSLYFCANEDRGSGANVLTFGAGSRLTVL.